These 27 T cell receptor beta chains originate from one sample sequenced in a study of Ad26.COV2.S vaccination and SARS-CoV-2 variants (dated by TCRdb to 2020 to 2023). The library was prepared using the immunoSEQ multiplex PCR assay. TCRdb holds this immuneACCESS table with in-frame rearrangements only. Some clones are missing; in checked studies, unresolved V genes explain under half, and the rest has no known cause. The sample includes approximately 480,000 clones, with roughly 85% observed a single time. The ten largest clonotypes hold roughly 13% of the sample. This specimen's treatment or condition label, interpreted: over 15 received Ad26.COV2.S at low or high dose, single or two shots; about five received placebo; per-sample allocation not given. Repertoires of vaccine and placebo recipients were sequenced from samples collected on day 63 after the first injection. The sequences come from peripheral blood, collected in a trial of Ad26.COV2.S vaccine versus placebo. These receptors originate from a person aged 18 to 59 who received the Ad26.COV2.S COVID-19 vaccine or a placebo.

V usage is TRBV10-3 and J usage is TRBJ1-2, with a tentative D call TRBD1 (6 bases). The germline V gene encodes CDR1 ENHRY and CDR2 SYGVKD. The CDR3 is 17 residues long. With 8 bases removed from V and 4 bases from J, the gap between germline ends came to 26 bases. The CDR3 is CAIEALGAILSFYGYTF. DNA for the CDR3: TGTGCCATCGAAGCTTTGGGGGCGATCCTTTCCTTCTATGGCTACACCTTC.

The CDR3 nucleotides read TGTGCCAGCAGCTACGGGGTCCAGGTGGGACAGACCCAGTACTTC. Translating it yields CASSYGVQVGQTQYF. The gene calls are TRBV11-2 and TRBJ2-5; the D call may be TRBD1 or TRBD2 (5 bases each). The germline V and J ends were trimmed by 4 bases and 6 bases, with 18 bases remaining between them. Per the germline V gene, CDR1 is SGHAT and CDR2 is FQNNGV. The CDR3 is 15 amino acids.

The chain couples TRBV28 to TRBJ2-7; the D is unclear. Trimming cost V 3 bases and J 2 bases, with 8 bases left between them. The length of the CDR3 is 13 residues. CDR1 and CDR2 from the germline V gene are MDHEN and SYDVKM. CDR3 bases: TGTGCCAGCAGTTTTCCTCGGGCCTACGAGCAGTACTTC. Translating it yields CASSFPRAYEQYF.

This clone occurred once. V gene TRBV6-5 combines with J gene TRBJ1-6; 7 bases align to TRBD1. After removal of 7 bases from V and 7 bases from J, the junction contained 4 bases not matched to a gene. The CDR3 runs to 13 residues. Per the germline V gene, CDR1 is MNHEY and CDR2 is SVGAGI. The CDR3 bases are TGTGCCAGCACCCCAGGGGGAAATTCACCCCTCCACTTT. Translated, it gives CASTPGGNSPLHF.

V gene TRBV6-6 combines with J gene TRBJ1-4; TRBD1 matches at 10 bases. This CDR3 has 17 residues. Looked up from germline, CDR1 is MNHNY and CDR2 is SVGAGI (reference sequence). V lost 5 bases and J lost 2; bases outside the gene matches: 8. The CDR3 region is CASSLDRGLGTNEKLFF. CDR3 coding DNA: TGTGCCAGCAGTCTAGACAGGGGGCTGGGTACTAATGAAAAACTGTTTTTT.

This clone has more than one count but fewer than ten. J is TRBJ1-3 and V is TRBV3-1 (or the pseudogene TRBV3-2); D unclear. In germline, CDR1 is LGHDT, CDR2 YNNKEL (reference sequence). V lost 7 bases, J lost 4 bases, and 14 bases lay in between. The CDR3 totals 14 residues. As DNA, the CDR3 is TGTGCCAGCACCGAACGGGCCTTCGGAAACACCATATATTTT. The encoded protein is CASTERAFGNTIYF.

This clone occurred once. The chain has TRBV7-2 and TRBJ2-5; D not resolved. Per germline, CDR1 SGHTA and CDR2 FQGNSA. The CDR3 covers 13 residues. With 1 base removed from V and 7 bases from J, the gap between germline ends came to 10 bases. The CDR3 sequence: CASSLEPRGTQYF. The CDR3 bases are TGTGCCAGCAGCTTAGAACCACGAGGGACCCAGTACTTC.

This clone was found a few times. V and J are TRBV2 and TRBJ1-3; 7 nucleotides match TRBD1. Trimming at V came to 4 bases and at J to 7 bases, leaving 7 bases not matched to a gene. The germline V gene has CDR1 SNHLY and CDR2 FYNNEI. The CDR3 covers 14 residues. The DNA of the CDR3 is TGTGCCAGCAGTGGGGACAGAGTGTGGAACACCATATATTTT. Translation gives CASSGDRVWNTIYF.

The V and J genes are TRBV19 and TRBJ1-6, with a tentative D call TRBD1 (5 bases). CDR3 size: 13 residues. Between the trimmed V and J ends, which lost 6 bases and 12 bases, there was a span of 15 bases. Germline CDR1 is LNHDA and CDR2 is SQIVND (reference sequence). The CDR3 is CASRGTGSVPLHF. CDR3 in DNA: TGTGCCAGTAGGGGTACAGGATCGGTACCCCTCCACTTT.

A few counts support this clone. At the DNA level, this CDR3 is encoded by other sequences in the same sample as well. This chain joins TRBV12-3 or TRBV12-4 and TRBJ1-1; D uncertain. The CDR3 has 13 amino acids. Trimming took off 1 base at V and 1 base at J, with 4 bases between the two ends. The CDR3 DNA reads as TGTGCCAGCAGTTTAGGGGGGAACACTGAAGCTTTCTTT. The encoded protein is CASSLGGNTEAFF.

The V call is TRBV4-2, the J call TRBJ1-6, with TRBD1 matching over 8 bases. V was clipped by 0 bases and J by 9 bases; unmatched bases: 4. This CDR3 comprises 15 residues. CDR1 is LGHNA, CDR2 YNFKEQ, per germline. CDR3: CASSQETGDGSPLHF. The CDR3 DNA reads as TGTGCCAGCAGCCAAGAGACAGGGGACGGTTCACCCCTCCACTTT.

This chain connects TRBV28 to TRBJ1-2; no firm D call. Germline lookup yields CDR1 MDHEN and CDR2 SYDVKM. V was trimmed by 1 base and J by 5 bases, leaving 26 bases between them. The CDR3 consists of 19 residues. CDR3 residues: CASSLFSPPRLTGTYGYTF. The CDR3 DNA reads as TGTGCCAGCAGTTTATTCAGTCCGCCTCGTTTAACGGGCACTTATGGCTACACCTTC.

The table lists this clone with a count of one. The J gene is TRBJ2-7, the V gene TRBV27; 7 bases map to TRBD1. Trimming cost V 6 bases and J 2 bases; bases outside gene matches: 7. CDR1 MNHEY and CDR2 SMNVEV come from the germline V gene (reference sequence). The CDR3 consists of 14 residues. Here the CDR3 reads CASRPQGKTYEQYF. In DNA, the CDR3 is TGTGCCAGCAGGCCACAGGGGAAAACCTACGAGCAGTACTTC.

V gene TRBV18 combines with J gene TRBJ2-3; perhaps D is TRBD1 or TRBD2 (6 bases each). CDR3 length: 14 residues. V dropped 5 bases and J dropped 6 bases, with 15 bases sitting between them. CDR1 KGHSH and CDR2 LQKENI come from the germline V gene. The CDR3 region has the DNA TGTGCCAGCTCAGAACCGAGGAGGGGGGATACGCAGTATTTT. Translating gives CASSEPRRGDTQYF.

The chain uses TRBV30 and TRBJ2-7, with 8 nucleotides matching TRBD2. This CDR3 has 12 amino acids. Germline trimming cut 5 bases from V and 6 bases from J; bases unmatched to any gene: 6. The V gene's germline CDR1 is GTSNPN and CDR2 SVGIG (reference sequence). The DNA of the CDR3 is TGTGCCTGGGGGACTAGTCAGCTCGAGCAGTACTTC. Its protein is CAWGTSQLEQYF.

In DNA form, the CDR3 reads TGTGCCAGCAGTTTAGGGGGACAGGGGGATTATGGCTACACCTTC. Its translation: CASSLGGQGDYGYTF. This rearrangement joins TRBV28 to TRBJ1-2; 11 positions match TRBD1. Germline V gene data show CDR1 as MDHEN and CDR2 as SYDVKM. Losses at the gene ends were 2 bases for V and 5 bases for J; bases not matched to a gene: 4. The CDR3 runs 15 residues.

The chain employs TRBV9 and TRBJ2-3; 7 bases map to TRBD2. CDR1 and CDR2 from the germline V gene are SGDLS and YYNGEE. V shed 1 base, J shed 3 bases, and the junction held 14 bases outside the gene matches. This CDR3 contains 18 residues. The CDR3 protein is CASSVSGEGYPQTDTQYF. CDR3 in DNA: TGTGCCAGCAGCGTAAGCGGGGAGGGGTATCCTCAGACAGATACGCAGTATTTT. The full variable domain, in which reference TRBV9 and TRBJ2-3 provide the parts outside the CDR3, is DSGVTQTPKHLITATGQRVTLRCSPRSGDLSVYWYQQSLDQGLQFLIQYYNGEERAKGNILERFSAQQFPDLHSELNLSSLELGDSALYFCASSVSGEGYPQTDTQYFGPGTRLTVL.

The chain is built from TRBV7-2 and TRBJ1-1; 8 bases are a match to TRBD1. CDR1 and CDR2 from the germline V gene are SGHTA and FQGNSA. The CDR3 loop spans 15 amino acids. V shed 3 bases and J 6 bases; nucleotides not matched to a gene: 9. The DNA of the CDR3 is TGTGCCAGCAGCTTGTACAGGGGGGCGGTTGCTGAAGCTTTCTTT. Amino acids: CASSLYRGAVAEAFF.

Written as DNA, the CDR3 is TGTGCCAGCAGCCAAGGGTCCCATCAGCCCCAGCATTTT. Amino acids: CASSQGSHQPQHF. This chain uses TRBV3-1 (or the pseudogene TRBV3-2) with TRBJ1-5; no reliable D call. V lost 1 base to trimming and J lost 5 bases, with 6 bases between them. Germline CDR1 LGHDT, CDR2 YNNKEL (reference sequence). The CDR3 totals 13 residues.

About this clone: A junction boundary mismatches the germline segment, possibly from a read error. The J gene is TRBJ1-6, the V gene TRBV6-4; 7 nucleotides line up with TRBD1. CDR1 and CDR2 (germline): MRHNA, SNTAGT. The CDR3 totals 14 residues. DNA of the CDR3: TGTGCCAGCAATGACAGGGTCTATAATTCACCCCTCCACTTT. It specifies CASNDRVYNSPLHF.

The CDR3 is CASSQGADTLYGYTF. CDR3 DNA sequence: TGCGCCAGCAGCCAAGGTGCGGACACTCTCTATGGCTACACCTTC. The gene calls are TRBV4-3 and TRBJ1-2; D may be TRBD1 (5 bases). V was trimmed by 1 base and J by 4 bases, leaving 13 bases between them. The germline V gene encodes CDR1 LGHNA and CDR2 YSLEER. The length of the CDR3 is 15 residues.

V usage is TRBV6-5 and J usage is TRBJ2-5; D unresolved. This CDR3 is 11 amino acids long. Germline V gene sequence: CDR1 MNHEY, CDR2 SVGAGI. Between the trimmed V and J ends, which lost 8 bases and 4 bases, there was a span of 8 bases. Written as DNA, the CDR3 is TGTGCCAGCGGCACGGCAGAGACCCAGTACTTC. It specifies CASGTAETQYF.

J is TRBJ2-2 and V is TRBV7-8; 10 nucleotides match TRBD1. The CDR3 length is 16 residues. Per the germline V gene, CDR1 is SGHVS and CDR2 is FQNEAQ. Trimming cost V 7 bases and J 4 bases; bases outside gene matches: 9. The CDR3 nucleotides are TGTGCCAGCAACCCCGGGACAGGGGCCTCCACCGGGGAGCTGTTTTTT. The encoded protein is CASNPGTGASTGELFF.

The CDR3 loop reads CASSIQGTTGELFF. The CDR3 coding sequence is TGTGCCAGTAGTATCCAGGGGACCACCGGGGAGCTGTTTTTT. The chain carries TRBV19 and TRBJ2-2, with a weak D call TRBD1 (6 bases). With 3 bases removed from V and 4 bases from J, the gap between germline ends came to 9 bases. The CDR3 length is 14 residues. The germline V gene encodes CDR1 LNHDA and CDR2 SQIVND (reference sequence).

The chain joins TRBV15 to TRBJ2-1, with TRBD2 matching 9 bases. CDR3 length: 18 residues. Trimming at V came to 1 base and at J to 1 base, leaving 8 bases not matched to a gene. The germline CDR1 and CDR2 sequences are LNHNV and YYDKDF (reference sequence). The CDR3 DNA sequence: TGTGCCACCAGCAGAGGACTAGCGGCCAGAGGGTCCTACAATGAGCAGTTCTTC. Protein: CATSRGLAARGSYNEQFF.

CDR3 amino acids: CASSLSNTEAFF. DNA for the CDR3: TGTGCCAGCAGTTTATCCAACACTGAAGCTTTCTTT. The V call is TRBV28, the J call TRBJ1-1, with unresolved D. The CDR3 has 12 residues. The germline gives CDR1 MDHEN, CDR2 SYDVKM. V dropped 1 base and J dropped 2 bases, with 2 bases sitting between them. The variable domain in full, completed from reference TRBV28 and TRBJ1-1, reads DVKVTQSSRYLVKRTGEKVFLECVQDMDHENMFWYRQDPGLGLRLIYFSYDVKMKEKGDIPEGYSVSREKKERFSLILESASTNQTSMYLCASSLSNTEAFFGQGTRLTVV.

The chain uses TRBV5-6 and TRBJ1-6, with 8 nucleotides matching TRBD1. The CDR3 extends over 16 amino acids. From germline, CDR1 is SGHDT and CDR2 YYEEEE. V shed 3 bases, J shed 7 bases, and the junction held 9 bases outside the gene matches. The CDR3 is CASSSYSDRGNSPLHF. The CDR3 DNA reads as TGTGCCAGCAGCTCCTATTCAGACAGGGGCAATTCACCCCTCCACTTT.